A single TCR beta chain is shown here with its context. These data come from a study of blood T cell repertoires in COVID-19. Overall study: Nucleic acid was either cDNA or gDNA, and it came from T cells, B-cell-depleted T cells, or PBMCs.

The CDR3 is 16 residues long. After removal of 4 bases from V and 0 bases from J, the junction contained 6 bases not matched to a gene. Germline V gene lookup returns CDR1 SGHDT and CDR2 YYEEEE. Donors in Cohort 3 counted as recovered after two negative PCRs, clearance, or symptom resolution. Study processing details: Nucleated cell counts were estimated from reference gene primer amplification. The table came from immunoSEQ multiplex PCR; TCRdb's copy has only in-frame clones and leaves some out. That table supplies the V and J calls and clone size; D and trimming were determined from the DNA. The sample carries 490,000 or so clones, approximately 88% recorded once.

The chain links TRBV5-6 to TRBJ1-3; 8 bases line up with TRBD1. Sequencing was carried out using PBMCs or T cells enriched from blood (not recorded which). This receptor was taken from a woman between 40 and 55 years old who had recovered from COVID-19. Here the CDR3 reads CASSEGQEGSGNTIYF. Written as DNA, the CDR3 is TGTGCCAGCAGCGAGGGACAGGAAGGCTCTGGAAACACCATATATTTT.